The clone carrying this T cell receptor beta chain has only a few counts. Antigen: not known. Germline CDR1 and CDR2: MNHEY and SMNVEV (reference sequence). Trimming pared 5 bases from V and 5 bases from J, leaving 15 bases between. This CDR3 region has 15 residues. The time point is: persistent/refractory GD, antithyroid drugs over 5 years with positive TRAb. Scientists built the TCR library using RNA that was extracted from PBMCs. The authors drew patients from an endocrinology department in Xi'an, China. Arm-PCR of CDR3 regions with iRepertoire HTBI primers generated TCR beta libraries. TCRdb called the multiplex PCR reads again in MiXCR, with one record for every CDR3 protein. The sample holds 650,000 to 850,000 distinct CDR3 sequences, about 30% seen once. The record originates from a study of regulatory T cells in long-lasting Graves disease. Notes on the study in general: Patients whose Graves' disease persisted exhibited lower TCR diversity than those newly diagnosed.

This clonotype was obtained from a female donor with Graves disease. V gene TRBV27 combines with J gene TRBJ2-2; the D is unclear. The sample was peripheral blood mononuclear cells (PBMCs), taken when the disease was refractory, from a patient treated with antithyroid drugs. The CDR3 region is CASSPGSLGTGELFF. CDR3 in DNA: TGTGCCAGCAGTCCAGGTTCACTGGGGACCGGGGAGCTGTTTTTT.